Presented here are 3 T cell receptor beta chains from one specimen sequenced in a study of shared clonotypes between healthy human individuals. Naive CD8 cells lacked CD45RO and underwent positive selection for CCR7, leaving out terminally differentiated effector memory CD45RA+ cells. Generated by immunoSEQ multiplex PCR, the TCRdb table keeps only in-frame clones and is missing some. Of 750,000 to 1,000,000 clones listed, 85% to 95% are singletons. The sequenced material came from naive CD8+ T cells sorted from blood. These TCRs come from a man aged 25 to 45 in good health.

The chain links TRBV7-6 to TRBJ2-7; 8 nucleotides agree with TRBD2. The CDR3 length is 13 residues. V lost 7 bases and J lost 0; bases outside the gene matches: 2. Germline CDR1 is SGHVS and CDR2 is FNYEAQ. This chain's CDR3 is CASTGTSSYEQYF. The CDR3 DNA is TGTGCCAGCACCGGGACTAGCTCCTACGAGCAGTACTTC.

The table lists this clone with a count of one. This chain joins TRBV15 and TRBJ2-7, with 9 nucleotides matching TRBD2. Losses at the gene ends were 3 bases for V and 5 bases for J; bases not matched to a gene: 5. This CDR3 region has 14 residues. Germline CDR1 is LNHNV and CDR2 is YYDKDF (reference sequence). The CDR3 here is CATSRASSGNEQYF. The CDR3 region has the DNA TGTGCCACCAGCAGGGCCTCTAGCGGGAACGAGCAGTACTTC.

The chain is built from TRBV25-1 and TRBJ2-1; the D is unclear. The V gene's germline CDR1 is MGHDK and CDR2 SYGVNS. V was pared by 4 bases and J by 6 bases, with 13 bases between. The CDR3 loop spans 14 amino acids. The CDR3 bases are TGTGCCAGCAGTGGAGAACACCTCCCCAATGAGCAGTTCTTC. Encoded protein: CASSGEHLPNEQFF.